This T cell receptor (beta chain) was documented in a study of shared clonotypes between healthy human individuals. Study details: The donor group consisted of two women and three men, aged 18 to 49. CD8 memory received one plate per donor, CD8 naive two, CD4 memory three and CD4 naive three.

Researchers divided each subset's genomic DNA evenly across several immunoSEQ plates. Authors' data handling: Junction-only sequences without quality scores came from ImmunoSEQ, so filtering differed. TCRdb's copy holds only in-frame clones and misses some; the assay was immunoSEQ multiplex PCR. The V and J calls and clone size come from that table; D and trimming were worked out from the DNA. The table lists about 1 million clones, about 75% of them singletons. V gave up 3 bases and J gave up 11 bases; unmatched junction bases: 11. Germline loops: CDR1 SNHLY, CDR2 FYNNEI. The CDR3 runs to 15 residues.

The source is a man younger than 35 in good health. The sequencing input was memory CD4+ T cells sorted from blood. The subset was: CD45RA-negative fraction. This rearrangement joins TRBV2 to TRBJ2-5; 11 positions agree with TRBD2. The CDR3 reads CASSETSGISEKQYF. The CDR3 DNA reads TGTGCCAGCAGTGAGACTAGCGGGATCAGTGAGAAGCAGTACTTC.